These T cell receptor beta chains were read from a single sample in a study of blood T cell repertoires in COVID-19. Using immunoSEQ multiplex PCR, the repertoire was profiled, and TCRdb retains in-frame clones only, with some absent. The table has around 36,000 clones, approximately 78% seen once. Sequenced input: peripheral blood. These TCRs come from an elderly man with active or convalescent COVID-19. Both conserved end residues are part of each CDR3. A D gene is named only where the DNA matches it firmly. Some rows mark clone size as missing; the rest say once, few, many or name a class of expanded clone.

j_call: TRBJ2-7; v_call: TRBV7-8; d_call: TRBD2; clone_size: .; cdr3_nt: TGTGCCAGCACCAAGACTAGCATGGCCCCCTACGAGCAGTACTTC; cdr3_aa: CASTKTSMAPYEQYF
j_call: TRBJ2-7; v_call: TRBV28; d_call: .; clone_size: .; cdr3_nt: TGTGCCAGCAGTTTGATAAGAGGCGGAGGGAACGAGCAGTACTTC; cdr3_aa: CASSLIRGGGNEQYF
j_call: TRBJ2-2; v_call: TRBV5-1; d_call: .; clone_size: .; cdr3_nt: TGCGCCAGCAGCTTGTCAGAACTAATGAACACCGGGGAGCTGTTTTTT; cdr3_aa: CASSLSELMNTGELFF
j_call: TRBJ2-1; v_call: TRBV28; d_call: TRBD1; clone_size: .; cdr3_nt: TGTGCCAGCAGTTTGATCGGACAGGGCTACAATGAGCAGTTCTTC; cdr3_aa: CASSLIGQGYNEQFF
j_call: TRBJ2-3; v_call: TRBV27; d_call: .; clone_size: .; cdr3_nt: TGTGCCAGCAGTTTAGCGACACGCACAGATACGCAGTATTTT; cdr3_aa: CASSLATRTDTQYF
j_call: TRBJ2-1; v_call: TRBV5-6; d_call: TRBD2; clone_size: .; cdr3_nt: TGTGCCAGCCGAAGGACTAGCGGTTCCTACAATGAGCAGTTCTTC; cdr3_aa: CASRRTSGSYNEQFF
j_call: TRBJ1-5; v_call: TRBV7-2; d_call: .; clone_size: .; cdr3_nt: TGTGCCAGCAGCTTACCGGGTAGCAATCAGCCCCAGCATTTT; cdr3_aa: CASSLPGSNQPQHF
j_call: TRBJ1-5; v_call: TRBV6-1; d_call: .; clone_size: .; cdr3_nt: TGTGCCAGCAGTGAAAGCGGGATAGGGAGAATCCAGGGTCAGCCCCAGCATTTT; cdr3_aa: CASSESGIGRIQGQPQHF
j_call: TRBJ1-1; v_call: TRBV2; d_call: .; clone_size: .; cdr3_nt: TGTGCCAGCAGTCCTCGGGCGGGCACTGAAGCTTTCTTT; cdr3_aa: CASSPRAGTEAFF
j_call: TRBJ1-3; v_call: TRBV28; d_call: TRBD1; clone_size: .; cdr3_nt: TGTGCCAGCACTCTAGGGGGCGCGGGGAACACCATATATTTT; cdr3_aa: CASTLGGAGNTIYF
j_call: TRBJ2-4; v_call: TRBV6-1; d_call: .; clone_size: few; cdr3_nt: TGTGCCAGCAGTGAAAGCCGCAGGCCCCCTCCCCCGTACTTC; cdr3_aa: CASSESRRPPPPYF
j_call: TRBJ1-5; v_call: TRBV11-2; d_call: .; clone_size: .; cdr3_nt: TGTGCCAGCAGCCCGAGTGGGCAGCCCCATCAGCCCCAGCATTTT; cdr3_aa: CASSPSGQPHQPQHF
j_call: TRBJ2-1; v_call: TRBV29-1; d_call: TRBD2; clone_size: .; cdr3_nt: TGCAGCGGATTGGGGGGGATCAGGAATGAGCAGTTCTTC; cdr3_aa: CSGLGGIRNEQFF
j_call: TRBJ2-2; v_call: TRBV5-8; d_call: .; clone_size: .; cdr3_nt: TGTGCCAGCAGCTTTATTAACACCGGGGAGCTGTTTTTT; cdr3_aa: CASSFINTGELFF
j_call: TRBJ2-5; v_call: TRBV18; d_call: .; clone_size: few; cdr3_nt: TGTGCCAGCTCACCACCTACAGCAAAAGAGACCCAGTACTTC; cdr3_aa: CASSPPTAKETQYF
j_call: TRBJ1-5; v_call: TRBV27; d_call: .; clone_size: once; cdr3_nt: TGTGCCAGCAGTCCTACGACGGGTCAGCCCCAGCATTTT; cdr3_aa: CASSPTTGQPQHF
j_call: TRBJ2-7; v_call: TRBV6-6; d_call: TRBD1; clone_size: few; cdr3_nt: TGTGCCAGCAGTCGACAGGGCGAGCAGTACTTC; cdr3_aa: CASSRQGEQYF
j_call: TRBJ1-2; v_call: TRBV28; d_call: .; clone_size: .; cdr3_nt: TGTGCCTCCTGGGGGGGTTCGCCACTTAACTATGGCTACACCTTC; cdr3_aa: CASWGGSPLNYGYTF